This T cell receptor (beta chain) was documented in a study of Ad26.COV2.S vaccination and SARS-CoV-2 variants. General observations from the study: Similar non-spike TCR breadth was observed in recipients of vaccine and of placebo. Measures of TCR breadth and depth may have fallen short of total T cell responses. Breadth, reportedly substantial, characterized the spike-specific CD8+ and CD4+ T cell responses after vaccination.

Sequencing used immunoSEQ multiplex PCR; TCRdb keeps in-frame clones, though not all of them. Here the sample spans about 350,000 clones, 90% to 95% being singletons. As for this clone: Its antigen is not identified.

This specimen was peripheral blood, taken after recovery from COVID-19. The clonotype was recovered from a human donor who had recovered from COVID-19.

The CDR3 DNA sequence: TGTGCCAGCAGCCGGGACAGGGAAGACACTGAAGCTTTCTTT. This translates into CASSRDREDTEAFF. The V call is TRBV5-4, the J call TRBJ1-1; TRBD1 aligns across 9 bases. The germline V gene has CDR1 SGHNT and CDR2 YYREEE (reference sequence). CDR3 length: 14 residues. With 4 bases clipped from V and 3 bases from J, the junction kept 4 bases outside the gene matches.